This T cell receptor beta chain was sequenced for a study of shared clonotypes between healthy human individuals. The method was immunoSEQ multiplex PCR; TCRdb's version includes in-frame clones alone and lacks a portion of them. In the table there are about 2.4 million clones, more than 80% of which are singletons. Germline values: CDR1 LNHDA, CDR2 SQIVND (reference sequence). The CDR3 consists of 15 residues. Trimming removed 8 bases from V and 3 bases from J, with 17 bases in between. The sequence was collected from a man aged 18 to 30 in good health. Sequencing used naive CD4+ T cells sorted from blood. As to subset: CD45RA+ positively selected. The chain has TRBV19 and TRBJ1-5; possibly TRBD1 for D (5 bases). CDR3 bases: TGTGCCAGTTCCTGGGGCCGATCCGCCAATCAGCCCCAGCATTTT. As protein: CASSWGRSANQPQHF.